The clone carrying this TCR beta chain was counted at least ten times. Amplified TCR beta CDR3 regions came from RNA transcripts. Researchers ran a first-round RT-PCR on the TCR CDR3 using the HTBI primer set. A single record per CDR3 protein comes from TCRdb applying MiXCR to the multiplex PCR reads. The repertoire holds about 760,000 distinct CDR3 sequences, with roughly 32% as singletons. The data originate from a study of T cells in Graves' hyperthyroidism and ophthalmopathy. The wider study: Peripheral blood was drawn at first diagnosis, prior to all treatment.

From germline, CDR1 is SQVTM and CDR2 ANQGSEA. V was pared by 3 bases and J by 7 bases, with 13 bases between. The CDR3 has 12 residues. Uncontrolled infection, other autoimmune disease, pregnancy and lactation each barred patients from inclusion. Orbital computed tomography, thyroid ultrasound, serum thyroxine and TRAb, and clinical symptoms together informed the diagnoses. Sample: blood. The TCR was taken from a woman between 35 and 50 years old with Graves' hyperthyroidism. The chain is built from TRBV29-1 and TRBJ2-7; possible D gene TRBD2, 6 bases. CDR3 amino acids: CSVEGVGGEQYF. CDR3 nucleotides: TGCAGCGTTGAGGGTGTTGGGGGGGAGCAGTACTTC.